The rows below give T cell receptor beta chains drawn from one sample of a study of technical replicates of blood from a few donors. Here immunoSEQ multiplex PCR was the method, and the copy in TCRdb shows in-frame clones only, minus some. Altogether approximately 79,000 clones are present, approximately 96% being singletons, with the ten largest covering approximately 0.2%. The source material was T cells isolated from PBMCs. These receptors originate from a human donor in good health. Both conserved end residues are part of each CDR3. A D gene is named only where the DNA matches it firmly. Where a row states a size, it is once, few, many or the class of an expanded clone; other rows omit it.

v_gene	d_gene	abundance	j_gene	CDR3aa	CDR3nt
TRBV7-9	TRBD2	NA	TRBJ2-5	CASSFGTSGSYQETQYF	TGTGCCAGCAGCTTCGGGACTAGCGGGTCCTACCAAGAGACCCAGTACTTC
TRBV7-9	TRBD1	NA	TRBJ1-2	CASSGTAFYGYTF	TGTGCCAGCTCCGGGACAGCCTTCTATGGCTACACCTTC
TRBV4-1	NA	NA	TRBJ2-2	CASAGTMNTGELFF	TGCGCCAGCGCCGGGACAATGAACACCGGGGAGCTGTTTTTT
TRBV15	TRBD2	NA	TRBJ2-1	CATSGGDGTNNEQFF	TGTGCCACCAGCGGGGGGGACGGGACGAACAATGAGCAGTTCTTC
TRBV11-3	NA	NA	TRBJ1-1	CASSPGGAEAFF	TGTGCCAGCAGCCCCGGAGGGGCTGAAGCTTTCTTT
TRBV14	NA	NA	TRBJ1-5	CASSQGTYQPQHF	TGTGCCAGCAGCCAGGGGACTTATCAGCCCCAGCATTTT
TRBV28	TRBD2	NA	TRBJ2-1	CASKGRESFNEQFF	TGTGCCAGCAAGGGGAGGGAATCGTTCAATGAGCAGTTCTTC
TRBV28	NA	NA	TRBJ1-3	CASSRAGNTIYF	TGTGCCAGCAGTCGGGCTGGAAACACCATATATTTT
TRBV21-1	NA	NA	TRBJ2-3	CASSKSFAVASGDSDTQYF	TGTGCCAGCAGCAAATCCTTCGCGGTCGCTAGCGGGGATAGTGATACGCAGTATTTT
TRBV11-2	NA	NA	TRBJ2-1	CASSSQMKAGNEQFF	TGTGCCAGCAGCTCTCAGATGAAAGCCGGGAATGAGCAGTTCTTC
TRBV11-3	NA	NA	TRBJ1-2	CASNSGNTYGYTF	TGTGCCAGCAACTCAGGGAATACTTATGGCTACACCTTC
TRBV10-3	TRBD1	NA	TRBJ2-5	CAISDSWTGITETQYF	TGTGCCATCAGTGATTCTTGGACAGGGATAACGGAGACCCAGTACTTC
TRBV12-5	NA	NA	TRBJ2-5	CASGQNQETQYF	TGTGCTAGTGGCCAGAATCAAGAGACCCAGTACTTC
TRBV9	TRBD2	NA	TRBJ2-2	CASSYSGRNTGELFF	TGTGCCAGCAGCTACAGCGGGAGAAACACCGGGGAGCTGTTTTTT
TRBV9	NA	NA	TRBJ1-1	CASSVLQAATEAFF	TGTGCCAGCAGCGTACTCCAGGCAGCCACTGAAGCTTTCTTT
TRBV7-3	NA	NA	TRBJ1-2	CASSVQGLGFSGYTF	TGTGCCAGCAGCGTACAGGGCCTCGGTTTTTCGGGCTACACCTTC
TRBV9	TRBD2	medium-sized	TRBJ2-7	CASSVAGGGGYEQYF	TGTGCCAGCAGCGTAGCTGGCGGGGGGGGCTACGAGCAGTACTTC
TRBV25-1	TRBD1	NA	TRBJ1-2	CASSSPGTEVDYTF	TGTGCCAGCAGTTCACCGGGGACAGAGGTGGACTACACCTTC
TRBV7-3	TRBD2	NA	TRBJ2-1	CATNGTSGGAVHNEQFF	TGTGCCACTAACGGGACTAGCGGGGGGGCTGTCCACAATGAGCAGTTCTTC
TRBV2	NA	NA	TRBJ2-3	CASSEVLGASGYSTDTQYF	TGTGCCAGCAGTGAAGTTCTGGGGGCTAGCGGTTATAGCACAGATACGCAGTATTTT
TRBV11-3	NA	once	TRBJ1-1	CASSPFSGENTEAFF	TGTGCCAGCAGCCCCTTCTCAGGGGAGAACACTGAAGCTTTCTTT
TRBV6-6	NA	NA	TRBJ1-5	CASSPGFSNQPQHF	TGTGCCAGCAGCCCGGGGTTCAGCAATCAGCCCCAGCATTTT
TRBV2	NA	NA	TRBJ2-5	CASSEAPVETQYF	TGTGCCAGCAGTGAAGCGCCAGTGGAGACCCAGTACTTC
TRBV29-1	NA	NA	TRBJ2-2	CSVRSGFPTGELFF	TGCAGCGTTCGGTCAGGGTTTCCCACCGGGGAGCTGTTTTTT
TRBV12-1	NA	NA	TRBJ2-7	CASSFHRGSSYEQYF	TGTGCCAGCAGCTTCCACAGGGGGAGCTCCTACGAGCAGTACTTC
TRBV27	NA	few	TRBJ1-5	CASSLQAPSQPQHF	TGTGCCAGCAGCCTACAGGCGCCAAGCCAGCCCCAGCATTTT
TRBV30	TRBD1	NA	TRBJ1-4	CAWRRTGQEKLFF	TGTGCCTGGAGAAGGACAGGTCAGGAAAAACTGTTTTTT
TRBV29-1	TRBD2	NA	TRBJ2-1	CSVVAGTSYNEQFF	TGCAGCGTAGTAGCGGGAACCTCCTACAATGAGCAGTTCTTC
TRBV6-6	TRBD1	NA	TRBJ2-1	CASSRQGGSGEQFF	TGTGCCAGCAGCCGACAGGGGGGTTCTGGCGAGCAGTTCTTC
TRBV6-1	TRBD1	NA	TRBJ2-3	CASSLDRVASDTQYF	TGTGCCAGCAGTTTAGACAGGGTTGCGTCAGATACGCAGTATTTT
TRBV29-1	TRBD2	NA	TRBJ2-1	CSVDGTSGIGEQFF	TGCAGCGTTGATGGGACTAGCGGGATTGGGGAGCAGTTCTTC
TRBV9	TRBD2	NA	TRBJ2-3	CASSARISGGDTDTQYF	TGTGCCAGCAGCGCCCGAATTAGCGGGGGCGACACAGATACGCAGTATTTT
TRBV5-1	NA	NA	TRBJ2-2	CASKPVANTGELFF	TGCGCCAGCAAACCAGTGGCGAACACCGGGGAGCTGTTTTTT
TRBV4-1	TRBD1	NA	TRBJ1-1	CASSQPRDRGSEAFF	TGCGCCAGCAGCCAACCTCGGGACAGGGGATCTGAAGCTTTCTTT
TRBV19	NA	NA	TRBJ1-1	CASSIDHMNTEAFF	TGTGCCAGTAGTATAGATCACATGAACACTGAAGCTTTCTTT
TRBV29-1	TRBD2	NA	TRBJ2-3	CSVVTSGKPDTQYF	TGCAGCGTTGTGACTAGCGGCAAACCAGATACGCAGTATTTT
TRBV15	TRBD1	NA	TRBJ2-1	CATSSKGAGNEQFF	TGTGCCACCAGCTCTAAGGGGGCCGGGAATGAGCAGTTCTTC
TRBV4-1	NA	once	TRBJ2-3	CASSNMDTQYF	TGCGCCAGCAGCAACATGGATACGCAGTATTTT
TRBV5-4	NA	NA	TRBJ1-1	CASSSLNRVGTEAFF	TGTGCCAGCAGCTCGCTTAACAGGGTGGGGACTGAAGCTTTCTTT
TRBV9	TRBD1	NA	TRBJ1-1	CASSTKQGRGTEAFF	TGTGCCAGCAGCACGAAACAGGGGCGCGGCACTGAAGCTTTCTTT
TRBV7-6	TRBD2	once	TRBJ2-1	CASSHYGTSGIDEQFF	TGTGCCAGCAGCCACTATGGGACTAGCGGGATCGATGAGCAGTTCTTC
TRBV7-8	NA	NA	TRBJ2-1	CASSLSPGEQFF	TGTGCCAGCAGCTTATCCCCCGGTGAGCAGTTCTTC
TRBV10-3	TRBD1	NA	TRBJ1-4	CAISASTGYNEKLFF	TGTGCCATCAGCGCGTCGACAGGGTATAATGAAAAACTGTTTTTT
TRBV2	TRBD2	NA	TRBJ2-1	CASIETGGSYNEQFF	TGTGCCAGCATCGAGACGGGAGGATCCTACAATGAGCAGTTCTTC
TRBV5-1	TRBD2	NA	TRBJ2-1	CASSLRLAGGPHNEQFF	TGCGCCAGCAGCCTACGACTAGCGGGAGGCCCCCACAATGAGCAGTTCTTC
TRBV6-4	TRBD1	NA	TRBJ1-2	CASRPGGDYNGYTF	TGTGCCAGCAGGCCAGGGGGCGACTACAATGGCTACACCTTC
TRBV5-4	TRBD1	NA	TRBJ1-4	CASSLGTGEGEKLFF	TGTGCCAGCAGCTTGGGGACAGGGGAAGGCGAAAAACTGTTTTTT
TRBV12-5	NA	once	TRBJ1-1	CASGFTGLNTEAFF	TGTGCTAGTGGTTTTACAGGCCTGAACACTGAAGCTTTCTTT
TRBV27	TRBD2	NA	TRBJ2-2	CASRLAGGIGELFF	TGTGCCAGCAGACTAGCGGGAGGTATAGGGGAGCTGTTTTTT
TRBV18	TRBD2	NA	TRBJ2-5	CASSLYSGRAVETQYF	TGTGCCAGCTCACTATATAGCGGGAGGGCCGTCGAGACCCAGTACTTC